This T cell receptor beta chain was identified in a study of T cell changes during pregnancy in multiple sclerosis. Repertoires were generated with immunoSEQ multiplex PCR, while TCRdb's copy carries only in-frame clones and drops some. The repertoire holds 95,000 to 100,000 clones, with around 90% as singletons. Germline trimming cut 5 bases from V and 6 bases from J; bases unmatched to any gene: 9. Looked up from germline, CDR1 is SGHTA and CDR2 is FQGTGA. The CDR3 has 15 amino acids. The TCR comes from a female donor with multiple sclerosis, enrolled in a pregnancy study. The V and J genes are TRBV7-3 and TRBJ2-3; 9 bases are shared with TRBD2. This sample comprised peripheral blood, obtained in the second trimester of pregnancy. The DNA of the CDR3 is TGTGCCAGCAGCACTTTAGCGGGAGTGACGGATACGCAGTATTTT. Protein sequence: CASSTLAGVTDTQYF. The full variable domain, in which reference TRBV7-3 and TRBJ2-3 provide the parts outside the CDR3, is GAGVSQTPSNKVTEKGKYVELRCDPISGHTALYWYRQSLGQGPEFLIYFQGTGAADDSGLPNDRFFAVRPEGSVSTLKIQRTERGDSAVYLCASSTLAGVTDTQYFGPGTRLTVL.